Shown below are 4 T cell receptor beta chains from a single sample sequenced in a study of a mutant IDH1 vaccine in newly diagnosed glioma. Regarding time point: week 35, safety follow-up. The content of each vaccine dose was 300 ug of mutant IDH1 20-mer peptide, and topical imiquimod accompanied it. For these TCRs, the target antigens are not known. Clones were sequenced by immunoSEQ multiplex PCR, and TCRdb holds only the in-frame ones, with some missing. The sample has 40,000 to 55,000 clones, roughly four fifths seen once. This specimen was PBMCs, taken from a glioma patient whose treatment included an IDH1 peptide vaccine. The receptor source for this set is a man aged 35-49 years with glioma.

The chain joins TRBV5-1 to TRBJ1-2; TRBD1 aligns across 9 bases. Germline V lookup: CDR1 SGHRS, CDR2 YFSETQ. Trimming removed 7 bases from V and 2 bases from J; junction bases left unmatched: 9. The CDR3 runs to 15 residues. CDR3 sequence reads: CASSGTGRGNYGYTF. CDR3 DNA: TGCGCCAGCTCCGGGACAGGGCGTGGGAACTATGGCTACACCTTC.

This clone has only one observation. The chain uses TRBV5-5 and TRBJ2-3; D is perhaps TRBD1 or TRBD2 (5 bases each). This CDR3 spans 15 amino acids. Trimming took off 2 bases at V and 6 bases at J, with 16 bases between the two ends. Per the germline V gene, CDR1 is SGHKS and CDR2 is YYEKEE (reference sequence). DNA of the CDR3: TGTGCCAGCAGCTTCGGGACGCGGATACCTGATACGCAGTATTTT. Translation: CASSFGTRIPDTQYF.

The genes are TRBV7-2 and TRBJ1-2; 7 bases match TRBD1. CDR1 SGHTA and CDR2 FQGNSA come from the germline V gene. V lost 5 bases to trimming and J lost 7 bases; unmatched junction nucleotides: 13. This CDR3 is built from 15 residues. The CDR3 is CASSAATYRGSGYTF. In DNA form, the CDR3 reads TGTGCCAGCAGCGCCGCAACCTACAGGGGTAGTGGCTACACCTTC. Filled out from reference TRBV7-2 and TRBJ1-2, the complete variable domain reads GAGVSQSPSNKVTEKGKDVELRCDPISGHTALYWYRQSLGQGLEFLIYFQGNSAPDKSGLPSDRFSAERTGGSVSTLTIQRTQQEDSAVYLCASSAATYRGSGYTFGSGTRLTVV.

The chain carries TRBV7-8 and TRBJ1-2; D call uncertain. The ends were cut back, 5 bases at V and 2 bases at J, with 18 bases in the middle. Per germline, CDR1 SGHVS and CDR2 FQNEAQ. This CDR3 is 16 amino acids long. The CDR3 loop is CASSPTSPRLNYGYTF. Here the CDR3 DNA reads TGTGCCAGCAGCCCCACCAGTCCGCGGCTAAACTATGGCTACACCTTC.